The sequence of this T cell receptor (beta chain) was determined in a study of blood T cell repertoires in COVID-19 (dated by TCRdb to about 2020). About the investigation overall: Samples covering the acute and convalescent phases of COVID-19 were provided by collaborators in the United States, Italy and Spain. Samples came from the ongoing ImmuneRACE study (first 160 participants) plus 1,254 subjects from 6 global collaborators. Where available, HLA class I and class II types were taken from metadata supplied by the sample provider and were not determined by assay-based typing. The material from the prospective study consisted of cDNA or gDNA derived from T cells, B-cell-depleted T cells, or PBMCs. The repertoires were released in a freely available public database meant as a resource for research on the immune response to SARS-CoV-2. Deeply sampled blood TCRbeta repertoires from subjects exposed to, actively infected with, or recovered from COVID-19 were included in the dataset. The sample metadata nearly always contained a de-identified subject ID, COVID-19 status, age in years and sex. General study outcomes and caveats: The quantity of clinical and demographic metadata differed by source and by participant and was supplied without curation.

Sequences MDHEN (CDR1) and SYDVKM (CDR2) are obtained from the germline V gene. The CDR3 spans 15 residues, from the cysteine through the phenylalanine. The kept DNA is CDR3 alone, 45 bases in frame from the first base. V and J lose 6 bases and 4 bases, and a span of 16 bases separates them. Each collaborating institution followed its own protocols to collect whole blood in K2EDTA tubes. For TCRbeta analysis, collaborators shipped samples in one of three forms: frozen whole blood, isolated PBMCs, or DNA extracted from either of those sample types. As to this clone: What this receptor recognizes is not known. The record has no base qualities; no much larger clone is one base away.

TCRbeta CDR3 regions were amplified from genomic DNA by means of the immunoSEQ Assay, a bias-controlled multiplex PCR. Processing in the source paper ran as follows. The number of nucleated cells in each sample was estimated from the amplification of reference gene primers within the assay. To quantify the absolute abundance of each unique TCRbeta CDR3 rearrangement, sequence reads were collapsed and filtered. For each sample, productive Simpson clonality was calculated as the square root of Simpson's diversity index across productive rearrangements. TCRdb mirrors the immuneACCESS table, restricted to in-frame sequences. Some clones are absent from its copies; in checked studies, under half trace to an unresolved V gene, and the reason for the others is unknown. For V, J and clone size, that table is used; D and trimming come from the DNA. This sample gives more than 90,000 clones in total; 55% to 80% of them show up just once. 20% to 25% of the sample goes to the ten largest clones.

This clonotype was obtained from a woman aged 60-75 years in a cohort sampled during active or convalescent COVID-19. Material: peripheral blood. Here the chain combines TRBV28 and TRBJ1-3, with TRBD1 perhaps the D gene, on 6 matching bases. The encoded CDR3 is CASSVGAAQGNTIYF. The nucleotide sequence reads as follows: TGTGCCAGCAGCGTGGGGGCGGCACAGGGAAACACCATATATTTT.